This T cell receptor (beta chain) was sequenced during a study of metastatic and nonmetastatic thyroid tumors. V lost 2 bases and J 1 base, leaving 2 bases between the germline ends. CDR3 length: 12 residues. In germline, CDR1 is MNHEY, CDR2 SVGEGT. Through MiXCR, TCRdb re-clonotyped the PCR reads. The sample lists roughly 20,000 clones; under 35% were seen once. Thyroid surgery had not been preceded by any treatment in any patient. This sequence originates from a female donor with papillary thyroid cancer or a benign thyroid nodule (not recorded which). Some clones in this sample may be carry-over from other donors' samples. Sequencing used tumor tissue. The chain has TRBV6-2 or TRBV6-3 and TRBJ1-1, with D uncertain. CDR3 DNA: TGTGCCAGCAGTTACCCGAACACTGAAGCTTTCTTT. Protein sequence: CASSYPNTEAFF.